A selection of T cell receptor beta chains follows, all from one sample in a study of cytomegalovirus exposure and HLA in healthy donors. Sequencing was performed with immunoSEQ multiplex PCR; in TCRdb, only in-frame clones are kept and a portion is missing. The sample has under 300,000 clones, roughly four fifths seen once. The sequenced sample consisted of PBMCs. The receptors stem from a woman aged 55-75 years in good health and CMV-seropositive. Each CDR3 is given with its conserved first and last residue. Fields, in order: CDR3 protein, CDR3 DNA, J gene, D gene, V gene, clone size. A D gene is named only where the DNA matches it firmly. Only some rows state a clone size, as once, few, many or a class for expanded clones.

CASSYRQGVGNTIYF,TGTGCCAGCAGTTATAGACAGGGTGTTGGAAACACCATATATTTT,TRBJ1-3,TRBD1,TRBV2,.
CASSPSLVAGVVEQYF,TGTGCCAGCAGCCCCTCCCTAGTAGCGGGAGTGGTCGAGCAGTACTTC,TRBJ2-7,TRBD2,TRBV5-4,.
CASTVTSGTSYNEQFF,TGTGCCAGTACTGTGACTAGCGGTACCTCCTACAATGAGCAGTTCTTC,TRBJ2-1,TRBD2,TRBV19,.
CASSSTDSRNGYTF,TGTGCCAGCAGTTCCACCGACAGCCGCAATGGCTACACCTTC,TRBJ1-2,.,TRBV27,.
CASNMGQFNQPQHF,TGTGCCAGTAATATGGGACAGTTCAATCAGCCCCAGCATTTT,TRBJ1-5,TRBD1,TRBV19,.
CSVDFRQLACLEQFF,TGCAGCGTCGACTTTCGGCAACTCGCCTGCCTTGAGCAGTTCTTC,TRBJ2-1,.,TRBV29-1,once
CASGLGQVWQPQHF,TGTGCTAGTGGTTTGGGACAGGTGTGGCAGCCCCAGCATTTT,TRBJ1-5,.,TRBV12-5,.
CASSFGGGWSNEQFF,TGTGCCAGCAGCTTCGGGGGAGGGTGGTCCAATGAGCAGTTCTTC,TRBJ2-1,TRBD2,TRBV11-2,.
CASSLERAETQYF,TGCGCCAGCAGCTTGGAGAGGGCAGAGACCCAGTACTTC,TRBJ2-5,.,TRBV5-1,.
CASGSPDSYGYTF,TGTGCTAGTGGTTCCCCGGACTCGTATGGCTACACCTTC,TRBJ1-2,.,TRBV12-5,.
CASSEELAAQFF,TGTGCCAGCAGTGAAGAGCTAGCAGCACAGTTCTTC,TRBJ2-1,.,TRBV2,.
CASSYRLRAKNIQYF,TGTGCCAGCAGCTACCGACTCAGAGCCAAAAACATTCAGTACTTC,TRBJ2-4,.,TRBV28,.
CATSRQTSGRSGEQYF,TGTGCCACCAGCAGACAGACTAGCGGGAGAAGTGGCGAGCAGTACTTC,TRBJ2-7,TRBD2,TRBV15,.
CSVPAQAPDTQYF,TGCAGCGTCCCTGCCCAGGCCCCAGATACGCAGTATTTT,TRBJ2-3,.,TRBV29-1,.